This TCR beta chain is drawn from a study of CXCR3-negative and CXCR3-positive naive CD8 T cells (dated by TCRdb to about 2019). Regarding the study in general: About 135 million TRB reads were obtained in total, roughly 1.5 +/- 0.3 million reads per library. TRBV-TRBJ cluster analysis included naive subsets from roughly 5 donors and memory cells from 3 donors. Diversity and physicochemical repertoire analyses covered over 10 donors pooled from two independent experiments. What the work shows at the level of the full study, not this receptor alone: Surface CD5, linked to self-reactivity in mice, was comparable between naive subsets; TCR interaction strength was therefore also inferred from TRB CDR3 physicochemical properties. Naive CXCR3-negative and CXCR3-positive cells from the same donor showed similar TRBV-TRBJ usage, whereas memory cells showed distinct patterns. Compared with CXCR3-negative naive cells, CXCR3-positive naive cells had TRB CDR3s with higher hydrophobicity (lower Kidera factor 4), lower energy, and higher strength and volume indices. Both naive subsets had comparably high repertoire diversity, while memory CD8+ T cells had much lower repertoire diversity. Freshly isolated PBMCs were used for most assays because CXCR3 expression went down partially after cryopreservation.

CDR1 and CDR2, per the germline V gene, are MRHNA and SNTAGT. The CDR3 runs 17 residues from the cysteine to the phenylalanine. No DNA has been recorded. Data came from a NextSeq 550. The Human TCR Profiling Kit (MiLaboratory) was used to make UMI-labeled 5' RACE TRB cDNA libraries. cDNA synthesis used the entire amount of extracted RNA, and PCR amplification then used the entire amount of cDNA produced. Libraries were prepared in parallel with an identical number of PCR cycles. In the source study's methods: With a requirement of at least two reads per UMI, MIGEC and MiXCR extracted about 48,000 +/- 9,800 unique UMI-labeled TRB cDNA molecules per library. An average of approximately 40,000 +/- 10,000 functional in-frame TRB CDR3 nucleotide clonotypes without stop codons was found per library. After downsampling to 5000 UMI-labeled TRB molecules per sample, diversity metrics, including normalized Shannon-Wiener and Chao1, were computed in VDJtools. VDJtools computed clonotype-size-weighted physicochemical properties of the central five CDR3 residues: interaction energy, strength, volume and Kidera factor 4. TCRdb reprocessed the raw reads; every CDR3 protein sequence is a single record, and DNA is not supplied. None of the V and J calls come from the authors' own analysis; TCRdb made them. The sample's records list about 92,000 distinct CDR3 sequences. The ten largest make up around 1.5% of the sample.

A note on this clonotype: Its antigen target is currently unknown.

Each CD8+ T cell subset was flow-sorted in triplicate, with fewer than 350,000 cells per subset placed directly into RLT lysis buffer. To keep memory contaminants out, a stringent definition of naive CD8+ T cells was applied: CD45RO-CCR7+CD27+CD95-. Standard density gradient centrifugation was used to isolate peripheral blood mononuclear cells from buffy coats. Naive CXCR3-negative and CXCR3-positive CD8+ T cells were flow-sorted using a FACSAria III. Total RNA was extracted from sorted cells using an RNeasy Mini Kit. The chain is encoded by TRBV6-4 joined to TRBJ2-1; TCRdb's D call, TRBD2, is unchecked because there is no DNA. Material: naive CXCR3- CD8+ T cells from blood. According to the study, the label for this sample's cell subset or site signals: CD45RO-CCR7+CD27+CD95- naive CD8+ T cells lacking CXCR3 (TNR3-). The sequence came from a human donor in good health. Some clones in this sample may be carry-over from other donors' samples. This receptor carries the CDR3 CASSDSPMGLAVNEQFF.